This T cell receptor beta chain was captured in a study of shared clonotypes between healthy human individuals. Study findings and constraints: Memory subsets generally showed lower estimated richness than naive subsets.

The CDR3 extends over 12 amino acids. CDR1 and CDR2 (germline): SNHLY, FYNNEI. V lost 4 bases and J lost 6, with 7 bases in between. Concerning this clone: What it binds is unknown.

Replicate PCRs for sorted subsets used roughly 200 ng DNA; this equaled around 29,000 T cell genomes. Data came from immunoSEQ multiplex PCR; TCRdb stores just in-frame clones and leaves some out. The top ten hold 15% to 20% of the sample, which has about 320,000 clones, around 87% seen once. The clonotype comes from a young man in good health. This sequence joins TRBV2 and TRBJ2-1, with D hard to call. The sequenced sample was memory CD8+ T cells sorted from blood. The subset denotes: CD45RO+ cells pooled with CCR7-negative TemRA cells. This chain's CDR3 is CASSGAANEQFF. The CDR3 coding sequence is TGTGCCAGCAGTGGGGCGGCCAATGAGCAGTTCTTC. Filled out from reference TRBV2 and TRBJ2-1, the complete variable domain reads EPEVTQTPSHQVTQMGQEVILRCVPISNHLYFYWYRQILGQKVEFLVSFYNNEISEKSEIFDDQFSVERPDGSNFTLKIRSTKLEDSAMYFCASSGAANEQFFGPGTRLTVL.